This T cell receptor beta chain appears in the sequencing data of a study of blood T cells in healthy people across ages. Points on this clonotype: The germline gene is not matched at one end of the junction; a read error may be the cause.

Primed by a sample-barcoded 5' primer and a J-beta primer mix, a second PCR proceeded for about 6 to 12 cycles. Via MiXCR, TCRdb re-called the 5' RACE reads, giving one row per CDR3 protein. The sample holds 1.5 million to 2 million distinct CDR3 sequences, 39% seen once. This TCR was recovered from a human donor in good health. The sequenced material came from blood.

For the CDR3, the DNA is TGTGCCAGCACCCATCGGGACAGCCATACGCGGTATTTT. Encoded protein: CASTHRDSHTRYF. The rearrangement joins TRBV7-2 to TRBJ2-3; TRBD1 matches at 7 bases. The germline V gene has CDR1 SGHTA and CDR2 FQGNSA. This CDR3 has 13 amino acids.